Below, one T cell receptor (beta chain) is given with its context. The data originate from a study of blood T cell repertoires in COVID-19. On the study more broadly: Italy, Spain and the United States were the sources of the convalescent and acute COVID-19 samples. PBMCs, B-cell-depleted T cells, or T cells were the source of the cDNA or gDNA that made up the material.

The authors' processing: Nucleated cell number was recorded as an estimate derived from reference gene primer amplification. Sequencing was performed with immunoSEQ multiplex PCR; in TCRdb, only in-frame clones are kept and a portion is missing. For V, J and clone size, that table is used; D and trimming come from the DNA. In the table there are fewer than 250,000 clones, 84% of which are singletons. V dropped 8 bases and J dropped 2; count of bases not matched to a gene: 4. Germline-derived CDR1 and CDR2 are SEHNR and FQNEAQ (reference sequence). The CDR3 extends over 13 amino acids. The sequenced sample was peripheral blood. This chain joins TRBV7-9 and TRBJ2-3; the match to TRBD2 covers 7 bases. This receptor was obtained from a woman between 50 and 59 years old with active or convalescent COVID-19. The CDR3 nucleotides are TGTGCCAGCCGAGCGGGACCCACAGATACGCAGTATTTT. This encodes CASRAGPTDTQYF.